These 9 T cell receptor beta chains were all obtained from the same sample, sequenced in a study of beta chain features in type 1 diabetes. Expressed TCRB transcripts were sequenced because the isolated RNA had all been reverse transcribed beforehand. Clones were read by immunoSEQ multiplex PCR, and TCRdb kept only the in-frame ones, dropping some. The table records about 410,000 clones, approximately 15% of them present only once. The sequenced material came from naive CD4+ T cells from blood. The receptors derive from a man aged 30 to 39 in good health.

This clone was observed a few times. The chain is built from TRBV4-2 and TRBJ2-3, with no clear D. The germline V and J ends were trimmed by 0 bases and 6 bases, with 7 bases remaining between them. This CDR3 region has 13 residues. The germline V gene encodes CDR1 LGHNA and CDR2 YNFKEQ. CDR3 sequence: CASSQDRMDTQYF. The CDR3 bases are TGTGCCAGCAGCCAAGATAGAATGGATACGCAGTATTTT.

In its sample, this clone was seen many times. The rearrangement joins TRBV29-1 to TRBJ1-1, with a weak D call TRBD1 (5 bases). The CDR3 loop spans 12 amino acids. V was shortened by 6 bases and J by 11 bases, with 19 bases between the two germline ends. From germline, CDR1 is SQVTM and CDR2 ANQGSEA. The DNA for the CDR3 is TGCAGCGTGGGGACCGGTGCGAGCCAGGCTTTCTTT. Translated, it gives CSVGTGASQAFF.

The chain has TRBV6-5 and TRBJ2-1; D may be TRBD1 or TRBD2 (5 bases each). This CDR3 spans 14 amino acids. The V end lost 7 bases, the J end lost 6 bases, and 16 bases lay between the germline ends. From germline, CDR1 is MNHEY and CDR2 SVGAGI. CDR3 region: CASNTPGRPNEQFF. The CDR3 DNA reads TGTGCCAGCAACACGCCGGGACGGCCCAATGAGCAGTTCTTC.

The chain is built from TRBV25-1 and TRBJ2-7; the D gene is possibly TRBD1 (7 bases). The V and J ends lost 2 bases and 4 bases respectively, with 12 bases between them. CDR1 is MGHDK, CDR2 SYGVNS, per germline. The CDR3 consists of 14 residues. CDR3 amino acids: CASSEAGQFYEQYF. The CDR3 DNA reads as TGTGCCAGCAGTGAAGCGGGACAGTTTTACGAGCAGTACTTC.

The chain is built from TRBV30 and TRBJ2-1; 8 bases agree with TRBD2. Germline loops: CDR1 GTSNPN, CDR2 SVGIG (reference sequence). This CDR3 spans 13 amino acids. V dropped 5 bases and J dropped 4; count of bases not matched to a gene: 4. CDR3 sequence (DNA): TGTGCCTGGGAGCGGGAGAATTACAATGAGCAGTTCTTC. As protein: CAWERENYNEQFF.

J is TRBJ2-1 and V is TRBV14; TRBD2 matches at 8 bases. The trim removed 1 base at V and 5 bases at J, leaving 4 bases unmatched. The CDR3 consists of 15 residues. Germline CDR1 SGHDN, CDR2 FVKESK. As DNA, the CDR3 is TGTGCCAGCAGCCAAGTAGCGGGGATCGACAATGAGCAGTTCTTC. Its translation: CASSQVAGIDNEQFF.

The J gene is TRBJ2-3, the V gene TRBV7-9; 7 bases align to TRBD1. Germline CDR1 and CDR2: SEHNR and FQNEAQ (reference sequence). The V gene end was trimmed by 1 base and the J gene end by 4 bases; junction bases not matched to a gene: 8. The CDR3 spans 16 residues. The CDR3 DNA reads TGTGCCAGCAGCTTAGAGGGGGCCAATATAGCAGATACGCAGTATTTT. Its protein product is CASSLEGANIADTQYF. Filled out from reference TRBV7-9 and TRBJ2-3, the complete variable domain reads DTGVSQNPRHKITKRGQNVTFRCDPISEHNRLYWYRQTLGQGPEFLTYFQNEAQLEKSRLLSDRFSAERPKGSFSTLEIQRTEQGDSAMYLCASSLEGANIADTQYFGPGTRLTVL.

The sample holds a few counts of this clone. The CDR3 DNA reads as TGTGCCATCAGTGAGTCGCGGGGCAATCAGCCCCAGCATTTT. This translates into CAISESRGNQPQHF. J is TRBJ1-5 and V is TRBV10-3; D call uncertain. Germline-derived CDR1 and CDR2 are ENHRY and SYGVKD. CDR3 length: 14 amino acids. V was clipped by 0 bases and J by 2 bases, with 5 bases between them.

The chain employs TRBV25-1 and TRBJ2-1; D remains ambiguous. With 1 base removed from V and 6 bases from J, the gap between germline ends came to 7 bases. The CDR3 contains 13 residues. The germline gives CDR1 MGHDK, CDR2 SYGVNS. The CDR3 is CASSESGFNEQFF. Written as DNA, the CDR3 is TGTGCCAGCAGTGAATCCGGGTTCAATGAGCAGTTCTTC.